The 20 T cell receptor beta chains below all came from one sample that was sequenced in a study of shared clonotypes between healthy human individuals. The data were produced by immunoSEQ multiplex PCR, yet TCRdb's version contains in-frame clones alone and is incomplete. The sample has about 470,000 clones, around 75% seen once. Sequencing was performed on PBMCs. All receptors come from a woman in her forties in good health. Some clones in this sample may be carry-over from other donors' samples.

V gene TRBV6-1 combines with J gene TRBJ1-5; possible D gene TRBD1, 6 bases. CDR1 is MNHNS, CDR2 SASEGT, per germline. The CDR3 is 13 residues long. V gave up 9 bases and J gave up 5 bases, with 14 bases separating them. As DNA, the CDR3 is TGTGCCAGTACCCGGGACACCTATCAGCCCCAGCATTTT. It is translated as CASTRDTYQPQHF.

V and J are TRBV7-9 and TRBJ2-4; TRBD1 matches 9 bases. V lost 6 bases to trimming and J lost 1 base; unmatched junction nucleotides: 1. The germline V gene has CDR1 SEHNR and CDR2 FQNEAQ (reference sequence). The CDR3 is 14 amino acids. This CDR3 is CASRGQGAKNIQYF. In DNA form, the CDR3 reads TGTGCCAGCAGAGGACAGGGGGCCAAAAACATTCAGTACTTC.

This clone was seen a few times. The chain combines TRBV10-1 with TRBJ2-7; D tentatively fits TRBD1 or TRBD2 (5 bases each). Germline assignment: CDR1 WNHNN and CDR2 SYGVQD (reference sequence). V was trimmed by 4 bases and J by 6 bases, leaving 13 bases between them. CDR3 length: 13 residues. The CDR3 DNA follows: TGCGCCAGCAGTGTGCTTGGGGACGGCGAGCAGTACTTC. Translated, it gives CASSVLGDGEQYF.

The chain has TRBV7-2 and TRBJ2-1, with TRBD2 identical over 7 bases. Germline CDR1 is SGHTA and CDR2 is FQGNSA. The CDR3 consists of 14 residues. Trimming removed 1 base from V and 7 bases from J; junction bases left unmatched: 4. In DNA, the CDR3 is TGTGCCAGCAGCTTAGATCCTAGCGGAAATGAGCAGTTCTTC. Protein sequence: CASSLDPSGNEQFF. Using reference TRBV7-2 and TRBJ2-1 for the parts outside the CDR3, the full variable domain is GAGVSQSPSNKVTEKGKDVELRCDPISGHTALYWYRQSLGQGLEFLIYFQGNSAPDKSGLPSDRFSAERTGGSVSTLTIQRTQQEDSAVYLCASSLDPSGNEQFFGPGTRLTVL.

The rearrangement joins TRBV9 to TRBJ2-2, with TRBD1 as a possible D gene (5 bases). From germline, CDR1 is SGDLS and CDR2 YYNGEE. Trimming cost V 0 bases and J 0 bases, with 9 bases left between them. CDR3 length equals 16 residues. CDR3 protein: CASSVVTGTNTGELFF. The CDR3, as DNA: TGTGCCAGCAGCGTAGTAACAGGAACGAACACCGGGGAGCTGTTTTTT.

This clone was seen a single time. This chain joins TRBV28 and TRBJ2-7, with D perhaps TRBD2 (6 bases). The CDR3 runs 13 residues. The germline gives CDR1 MDHEN, CDR2 SYDVKM. The ends were cut back, 8 bases at V and 0 bases at J, with 11 bases in the middle. The CDR3 sequence is CASSGTLSYEQYF. As DNA, the CDR3 is TGTGCCAGCTCCGGGACTCTCTCCTACGAGCAGTACTTC.

The chain employs TRBV7-9 and TRBJ2-2, with 12 positions matching TRBD2. The V and J ends lost 5 bases and 7 bases, in that order; junction bases with no gene match: 5. The CDR3 is 15 residues long. CDR1 is SEHNR and CDR2 is FQNEAQ in the germline V gene (reference sequence). In DNA, the CDR3 is TGTGCCAGCAGCGCTCCGGGACTAGCGGGCGGGGAGCTGTTTTTT. It encodes CASSAPGLAGGELFF.

The V and J genes are TRBV7-2 and TRBJ2-7; D is perhaps TRBD1 (5 bases). Between the trimmed V and J ends, which lost 1 base and 0 bases, there was a span of 10 bases. Germline V gene data show CDR1 as SGHTA and CDR2 as FQGNSA. CDR3 length equals 15 residues. The CDR3 spells CASSLGQFSSYEQYF. The CDR3 DNA reads TGTGCCAGCAGCTTAGGACAGTTTAGCTCCTACGAGCAGTACTTC. Combining the CDR3 with reference TRBV7-2 and TRBJ2-7 gives the whole variable domain GAGVSQSPSNKVTEKGKDVELRCDPISGHTALYWYRQSLGQGLEFLIYFQGNSAPDKSGLPSDRFSAERTGGSVSTLTIQRTQQEDSAVYLCASSLGQFSSYEQYFGPGTRLTVT.

This chain joins TRBV13 and TRBJ2-7; TRBD1 agrees at 10 bases. Looked up from germline, CDR1 is PRHDT and CDR2 is FYEKMQ (reference sequence). There are 14 residues in the CDR3. V was clipped by 5 bases and J by 2 bases; unmatched bases: 3. CDR3 DNA: TGTGCCAGCAGCCGACAGGGGGCGACCTACGAGCAGTACTTC. Translation gives CASSRQGATYEQYF.

As DNA, the CDR3 is TGTGCCAGCAGTAAGACAGGTCCAAGATTTCGAGGCACTGAAGCTTTCTTT. Translated, it gives CASSKTGPRFRGTEAFF. V and J are TRBV28 and TRBJ1-1, with TRBD1 as a possible D gene (6 bases). CDR3 length: 17 residues. V was shortened by 5 bases and J by 4 bases, with 23 bases between the two germline ends. Per the germline V gene, CDR1 is MDHEN and CDR2 is SYDVKM.

The chain carries TRBV7-9 and TRBJ2-4, with D maybe TRBD2 (6 bases). The CDR3 totals 13 residues. Germline V gene sequence: CDR1 SEHNR, CDR2 FQNEAQ (reference sequence). V was trimmed by 6 bases and J by 8 bases, leaving 14 bases between them. CDR3 residues: CASSYRWGDIQYF. As DNA, the CDR3 is TGTGCCAGCAGTTACCGATGGGGGGACATTCAGTACTTC.

The chain recombines TRBV30 with TRBJ2-7, with 9 nucleotides matching TRBD2. CDR3 length: 15 residues. Germline assignment: CDR1 GTSNPN and CDR2 SVGIG (reference sequence). J was trimmed by 6 bases and V by 0 bases; bases with no gene match: 9. CDR3 in amino acids: CAWSVLAGGTGEQYF. In DNA form, the CDR3 reads TGTGCCTGGAGTGTACTGGCGGGAGGGACTGGCGAGCAGTACTTC.

V and J are TRBV29-1 and TRBJ2-1, with D perhaps matching TRBD2 (5 bases). The CDR3 has 12 residues. CDR1 and CDR2 from the germline V gene are SQVTM and ANQGSEA. V was trimmed by 4 bases and J by 9 bases, leaving 13 bases between them. CDR3 region: CSVGIAYSEQFF. The CDR3 DNA is TGCAGCGTTGGGATAGCGTATAGTGAGCAGTTCTTC.

The chain joins TRBV7-3 to TRBJ2-3, with 7 bases aligning to TRBD2. The CDR3 covers 15 residues. Germline CDR1 reads SGHTA; CDR2 reads FQGTGA. The V segment lost 5 bases and the J segment 1 base; nucleotides outside the gene matches: 6. The CDR3 reads CASSSGTARTDTQYF. CDR3 DNA: TGTGCCAGCAGCAGCGGGACGGCCCGCACAGATACGCAGTATTTT.

The CDR3 DNA reads TGTGCCAGCTCCGGGACTAGCGGGAGAGGGACCCAGTACTTC. Amino acid sequence: CASSGTSGRGTQYF. V gene TRBV10-3 combines with J gene TRBJ2-5; 14 bases line up with TRBD2. The germline CDR1 and CDR2 sequences are ENHRY and SYGVKD. V trimming: 10 bases; J trimming: 7 bases; junction bases outside the gene matches: 8. There are 14 residues in the CDR3.

There are a few counts of this clone. In the same sample, other DNA sequences code for this CDR3. CDR3: CASSIPGLSYEQYF. The DNA of the CDR3 is TGTGCCAGTAGTATCCCGGGCCTCTCCTACGAGCAGTACTTC. The chain links TRBV19 to TRBJ2-7; D is uncertain. From germline, CDR1 is LNHDA and CDR2 SQIVND (reference sequence). The V and J ends lost 3 bases and 0 bases respectively, with 9 bases between them. This CDR3 has 14 amino acids.

The V call is TRBV7-3, the J call TRBJ2-1; D might be TRBD2 (6 bases). The V gene lost 3 bases and the J gene lost 9 bases, with 12 bases spanning the gap. Germline assignment: CDR1 SGHTA and CDR2 FQGTGA. CDR3 length equals 13 residues. CDR3 residues: CASSFSRGGEQFF. In DNA, the CDR3 is TGTGCCAGCAGCTTCTCCCGGGGAGGTGAGCAGTTCTTC.

This clone was observed a handful of times. In DNA form, the CDR3 reads TGTGCCAGCAGCCAAGTCAGGGAGTCCCGCCGCCGATATTTT. This gives the protein CASSQVRESRRRYF. This sequence joins TRBV4-2 and TRBJ2-3, with D possibly being TRBD1 or TRBD2 (5 bases each). This CDR3 is 14 amino acids long. V was trimmed by 1 base and J by 15 bases, leaving 20 bases between them. Germline CDR1 LGHNA, CDR2 YNFKEQ.

The chain has TRBV6-5 and TRBJ1-2; 7 nucleotides line up with TRBD1. The CDR3 runs 14 residues. CDR1 and CDR2 (germline): MNHEY, SVGAGI. Unmatched junction bases numbered 5, after V lost 6 bases and J lost 1 base. In DNA, the CDR3 is TGTGCCAGCAGGGGGACAGCGGGTAACTATGGCTACACCTTC. This gives the protein CASRGTAGNYGYTF.

V usage is TRBV4-1 and J usage is TRBJ1-3; 8 nucleotides agree with TRBD1. Germline V lookup: CDR1 MGHRA, CDR2 YSYEKL. This CDR3 has 16 residues. Trimming cost V 4 bases and J 0 bases; bases outside gene matches: 5. CDR3 coding DNA: TGCGCCAGCAGCCGCATTCAGGGGGCCTCTGGAAACACCATATATTTT. Translation: CASSRIQGASGNTIYF.